The present T cell receptor beta chain was sequenced within a study of blood T cell repertoires in COVID-19. Sequencing was performed with immunoSEQ multiplex PCR; in TCRdb, only in-frame clones are kept and a portion is missing. This table holds under 150,000 clones, 75% to 85% found once. The sequence was obtained from a human donor with acute or convalescent COVID-19. The donor label of this sample is uncertain. Material: peripheral blood.

The CDR3 region is CASSAGTGSYEQYF. DNA of the CDR3: TGTGCCAGTAGCGCCGGGACAGGGTCCTACGAGCAGTACTTC. V usage is TRBV19 and J usage is TRBJ2-7; TRBD1 aligns across 9 bases. The CDR3 covers 14 residues. Germline V gives CDR1 LNHDA, CDR2 SQIVND (reference sequence). The ends lost 6 bases at V and 1 base at J; junction bases unmatched: 4.